This TCR beta chain comes out of a study of blood T cell repertoires in COVID-19. Study as a whole: Spain, Italy and the United States supplied samples that represented acute and convalescent COVID-19. PBMCs, B-cell-depleted T cells, or T cells provided the cDNA or gDNA that made up the material.

The CDR3 is 15 amino acids. Trimming removed 0 bases from V and 7 bases from J, with 11 bases in between. Germline CDR1 is SGDLS and CDR2 is YYNGEE. In the study's own analysis: Nucleated cell counts were estimated from reference gene primer amplification. Assay used: immunoSEQ multiplex PCR; TCRdb lists only in-frame clones, some missing. The DNA gave D and trimming, while V, J and clone size come from that table. There are under 200,000 clones in the sample; 86% occur only once, and less than 1% lies in the top ten. Sequencing was carried out using peripheral blood. This sequence originates from a young man with acute or convalescent COVID-19. This chain links TRBV9 with TRBJ1-6; possible D gene TRBD1, 6 bases. The CDR3 loop reads CASSVGRTDNSPLHF. In DNA form, the CDR3 reads TGTGCCAGCAGCGTAGGTAGGACAGACAATTCACCCCTCCACTTT.